Below are 27 T cell receptor beta chains sequenced from a single sample in a study of blood T cell repertoires in COVID-19. The assay was immunoSEQ multiplex PCR, and TCRdb's table has in-frame clones only and misses some. Of fewer than 200,000 clones in the sample, approximately 87% were seen once. Material: PBMCs or T cells enriched from blood (not recorded which). The receptors stem from a woman aged 45-65 years who had recovered from COVID-19.

The CDR3 is CAISESSSNQPQHF. The CDR3 DNA follows: TGTGCCATCAGTGAGTCGAGTAGCAATCAGCCCCAGCATTTT. V and J are TRBV10-3 and TRBJ1-5, with no clear D. Germline assignment: CDR1 ENHRY and CDR2 SYGVKD. The CDR3 sequence is 14 residues long. V lost 0 bases to trimming and J lost 0 bases, with 3 bases between them.

The rearrangement joins TRBV4-1 to TRBJ1-2; a possible D gene is TRBD1 (6 bases). This CDR3 is built from 14 residues. V lost 2 bases to trimming and J lost 6 bases, with 13 bases between them. CDR1 and CDR2 from the germline V gene are MGHRA and YSYEKL. CDR3 residues: CASSQNRGANGYTF. The CDR3 coding sequence is TGCGCCAGCAGCCAAAATCGGGGGGCGAATGGCTACACCTTC.

The J gene is TRBJ1-4, the V gene TRBV19; D is possibly TRBD1 (6 bases). Trimming removed 3 bases from V and 2 bases from J, with 13 bases in between. This CDR3 is 16 amino acids long. The germline CDR1 and CDR2 sequences are LNHDA and SQIVND (reference sequence). The CDR3 reads CASSIPRGATNEKLFF. CDR3 sequence (DNA): TGTGCCAGTAGTATTCCCAGGGGAGCGACTAATGAAAAACTGTTTTTT.

This chain links TRBV18 with TRBJ2-1; possibly TRBD2 for D (6 bases). Deletions cut 3 bases from V and 8 bases from J, with 17 bases between. The germline CDR1 and CDR2 sequences are KGHSH and LQKENI. The length of the CDR3 is 15 residues. The CDR3 DNA sequence: TGTGCCAGCTCACCGGGGGGACTCGCTGTACATGAGCAGTTCTTC. Translating it yields CASSPGGLAVHEQFF.

The sample holds one count of this clone. The CDR3 sequence: CASRLRGRGNIQYF. The CDR3 region has the DNA TGTGCCAGCAGACTCAGGGGGCGGGGTAACATTCAGTACTTC. V usage is TRBV6-5 and J usage is TRBJ2-4, with 8 bases matching TRBD1. The germline CDR1 and CDR2 sequences are MNHEY and SVGAGI. V was clipped by 6 bases and J by 7 bases; unmatched bases: 8. The CDR3 loop spans 14 amino acids.

The chain employs TRBV30 and TRBJ1-1, with TRBD1 matching over 8 bases. Per the germline V gene, CDR1 is GTSNPN and CDR2 is SVGIG (reference sequence). The CDR3 length is 14 residues. V was clipped by 4 bases and J by 7 bases; unmatched bases: 11. The CDR3 sequence: CAWNSGGRGYEAFF. CDR3 in DNA: TGTGCCTGGAACTCAGGGGGCAGGGGCTATGAAGCTTTCTTT.

The J gene is TRBJ1-3, the V gene TRBV6-1, with a weak D call TRBD1 (5 bases). This CDR3 contains 15 residues. The germline gives CDR1 MNHNS, CDR2 SASEGT. V was clipped by 0 bases and J by 4 bases, with 10 bases between them. CDR3 loop: CASSEAEGAGNTIYF. The CDR3 nucleotides are TGTGCCAGCAGTGAAGCTGAAGGGGCCGGAAACACCATATATTTT.

This chain connects TRBV5-1 to TRBJ2-1, with D possibly TRBD2 on 6 matching bases. The germline CDR1 and CDR2 sequences are SGHRS and YFSETQ. The CDR3 runs to 16 residues. V was clipped by 0 bases and J by 4 bases, with 14 bases between them. As DNA, the CDR3 is TGCGCCAGCAGCTTGGGTGGGGGGTTACAGTACAATGAGCAGTTCTTC. Amino acid sequence: CASSLGGGLQYNEQFF.

The chain recombines TRBV7-2 with TRBJ2-3; unclear D gene. This CDR3 has 13 amino acids. Germline V gene data show CDR1 as SGHTA and CDR2 as FQGNSA. V was trimmed by 0 bases and J by 2 bases, leaving 3 bases between them. CDR3 coding DNA: TGTGCCAGCAGCTTAGCCTACACAGATACGCAGTATTTT. Its protein product is CASSLAYTDTQYF.

The rearrangement joins TRBV7-2 to TRBJ2-2; possibly TRBD2 for D (6 bases). Germline V gene data show CDR1 as SGHTA and CDR2 as FQGNSA. The length of the CDR3 is 14 residues. V lost 1 base, J lost 4 bases, and 7 bases lay in between. In DNA, the CDR3 is TGTGCCAGCAGCTTAGGGAGGGTCACCGGGGAGCTGTTTTTT. This codes for CASSLGRVTGELFF.

The rearrangement uses TRBV6-5 and TRBJ1-1; D may be TRBD1 (5 bases). Germline assignment: CDR1 MNHEY and CDR2 SVGAGI. Trimming took off 8 bases at V and 5 bases at J, with 9 bases between the two ends. The CDR3 extends over 11 amino acids. CDR3 in amino acids: CASAGGTEAFF. The CDR3 DNA reads as TGTGCCAGCGCCGGGGGTACTGAAGCTTTCTTT.

The V call is TRBV6-5, the J call TRBJ2-3; 7 bases are a match to TRBD2. This CDR3 contains 14 residues. Germline CDR1 is MNHEY and CDR2 is SVGAGI. J lost 2 bases, V lost 6 bases, and 5 bases had no gene match. The CDR3 DNA reads TGTGCCAGCAGCCGGGACTACCCCACAGATACGCAGTATTTT. Its protein is CASSRDYPTDTQYF.

The rearrangement joins TRBV5-1 to TRBJ1-4; D ambiguous. Germline V gene lookup returns CDR1 SGHRS and CDR2 YFSETQ. The CDR3 is 15 residues long. Trimming cost V 0 bases and J 4 bases, with 10 bases left between them. CDR3 in amino acids: CASSLGDILNEKLFF. As DNA, the CDR3 is TGCGCCAGCAGCTTGGGAGACATCCTTAATGAAAAACTGTTTTTT.

This clone has only a few counts. The chain joins TRBV6-1 to TRBJ1-5; TRBD1 agrees at 7 bases. The germline CDR1 and CDR2 sequences are MNHNS and SASEGT. Losses at the gene ends were 0 bases for V and 6 bases for J; bases not matched to a gene: 14. There are 18 residues in the CDR3. The DNA of the CDR3 is TGTGCCAGCAGTGAAGCGTGGCACCGAAGGGGGCGGGTTCAGCCCCAGCATTTT. Translating gives CASSEAWHRRGRVQPQHF.

The chain links TRBV28 to TRBJ1-1; TRBD1 matches at 7 bases. The J segment lost 10 bases and the V segment lost 6 bases, leaving 11 bases of the junction unmatched. Germline CDR1 MDHEN, CDR2 SYDVKM. There are 13 residues in the CDR3. The chain's CDR3 is CASSRLQGRIAFF. Here the CDR3 DNA reads TGTGCCAGCAGCAGACTACAGGGGAGGATAGCTTTCTTT. Looking up the rest from reference TRBV28 and TRBJ1-1 gives the full variable domain: DVKVTQSSRYLVKRTGEKVFLECVQDMDHENMFWYRQDPGLGLRLIYFSYDVKMKEKGDIPEGYSVSREKKERFSLILESASTNQTSMYLCASSRLQGRIAFFGQGTRLTVV.

V usage is TRBV5-5 and J usage is TRBJ1-1; weak D call: TRBD1 (5 bases). The V gene lost 4 bases and the J gene lost 5 bases, with 12 bases spanning the gap. The germline CDR1 and CDR2 sequences are SGHKS and YYEKEE (reference sequence). The CDR3 length is 13 residues. The CDR3 sequence is CASSPFRQTEAFF. The CDR3 DNA reads TGTGCCAGCAGCCCCTTCCGACAGACTGAAGCTTTCTTT.

V and J are TRBV25-1 and TRBJ2-2; D uncertain. Germline V gene data show CDR1 as MGHDK and CDR2 as SYGVNS. This CDR3 has 13 amino acids. The germline V and J ends were trimmed by 5 bases and 1 base, with 5 bases remaining between them. The CDR3 nucleotides are TGTGCCAGCAGTACTCAGAACACCGGGGAGCTGTTTTTT. It is translated as CASSTQNTGELFF.

The chain recombines TRBV5-8 with TRBJ1-2; tentative D call: TRBD1 (6 bases). Trimming removed 5 bases from V and 4 bases from J, with 18 bases in between. Germline CDR1 reads SGHTS; CDR2 reads YDEGEE. The CDR3 runs to 15 residues. The CDR3 coding sequence is TGTGCCAGCAGTTACACTGGGGGGGCGGTCTATGGCTACACCTTC. Residues: CASSYTGGAVYGYTF.

The chain recombines TRBV12-5 with TRBJ1-1; no reliable D call. Germline V gene sequence: CDR1 LGHNT, CDR2 FRNRAP. The CDR3 loop spans 12 amino acids. Trimming pared 6 bases from V and 3 bases from J, leaving 8 bases between. CDR3 residues: CASGYEDTEAFF. Written as DNA, the CDR3 is TGTGCTAGTGGCTATGAGGACACTGAAGCTTTCTTT. The complete variable domain, with remaining parts taken from reference TRBV12-5 and TRBJ1-1, reads DARVTQTPRHKVTEMGQEVTMRCQPILGHNTVFWYRQTMMQGLELLAYFRNRAPLDDSGMPKDRFSAEMPDATLATLKIQPSEPRDSAVYFCASGYEDTEAFFGQGTRLTVV.

J is TRBJ1-4 and V is TRBV19, with unresolved D. The CDR3 consists of 15 residues. Between the trimmed V and J ends, which lost 11 bases and 0 bases, there was a span of 16 bases. Germline CDR1 reads LNHDA; CDR2 reads SQIVND (reference sequence). CDR3 coding DNA: TGTGCCGCAGGAGGATCAGCCACAACTAATGAAAAACTGTTTTTT. The encoded protein is CAAGGSATTNEKLFF. Using reference TRBV19 and TRBJ1-4 for the parts outside the CDR3, the full variable domain is DGGITQSPKYLFRKEGQNVTLSCEQNLNHDAMYWYRQDPGQGLRLIYYSQIVNDFQKGDIAEGYSVSREKKESFPLTVTSAQKNPTAFYLCAAGGSATTNEKLFFGSGTQLSVL.

This clone was detected a few times. The rearrangement uses TRBV18 and TRBJ1-3; 7 bases are shared with TRBD1. CDR3 size: 19 residues. The germline V gene has CDR1 KGHSH and CDR2 LQKENI. The junction had 14 bases not matched to a gene; V was cut back by 2 bases and J by 1 base. CDR3 sequence (DNA): TGTGCCAGCTCACCAACCACCTTGGGCCTGACAGGGTCTGGAAACACCATATATTTT. It codes for CASSPTTLGLTGSGNTIYF.

The J gene is TRBJ1-5, the V gene TRBV6-4; D remains unclear. The V and J ends lost 2 bases and 3 bases respectively, with 5 bases between them. Germline V gives CDR1 MRHNA, CDR2 SNTAGT. The CDR3 has 13 amino acids. The DNA of the CDR3 is TGTGCCAGCAGTGACGGCATCAATCAGCCCCAGCATTTT. Translation gives CASSDGINQPQHF.

The chain couples TRBV20-1 to TRBJ1-2; D gene uncertain. Germline V gene sequence: CDR1 DFQATT, CDR2 SNEGSKA (reference sequence). The CDR3 consists of 13 residues. The germline V and J ends were trimmed by 3 bases and 1 base, with 9 bases remaining between them. CDR3 region: CSASLEGNYGYTF. Written as DNA, the CDR3 is TGCAGTGCTAGTCTTGAGGGTAACTATGGCTACACCTTC.

The chain has TRBV30 and TRBJ1-3; no definite D call. The CDR3 runs 12 residues. CDR1 and CDR2 from the germline V gene are GTSNPN and SVGIG (reference sequence). The ends were cut back, 5 bases at V and 4 bases at J, with 9 bases in the middle. This CDR3 reads CAWSQRGNTIYF. Here the CDR3 DNA reads TGTGCCTGGTCGCAGCGGGGAAACACCATATATTTT.

This clone has a single count. This chain uses TRBV9 with TRBJ2-1; 9 bases map to TRBD1. J gave up 7 bases and V 4 bases, and 12 bases lay outside the gene matches. Per the germline V gene, CDR1 is SGDLS and CDR2 is YYNGEE. This CDR3 spans 16 amino acids. The CDR3 DNA is TGTGCCAGCAGCCCGAACTGGGGACAGGGTACGAATGAGCAGTTCTTC. Translation gives CASSPNWGQGTNEQFF. The whole variable domain, remainder taken from reference TRBV9 and TRBJ2-1, is DSGVTQTPKHLITATGQRVTLRCSPRSGDLSVYWYQQSLDQGLQFLIQYYNGEERAKGNILERFSAQQFPDLHSELNLSSLELGDSALYFCASSPNWGQGTNEQFFGPGTRLTVL.

Here the CDR3 reads CASSSLGRAGQETQYF. CDR3 nucleotides: TGCGCCAGCAGCTCCCTCGGTCGGGCGGGTCAAGAGACCCAGTACTTC. The gene calls are TRBV5-1 and TRBJ2-5, with D tentatively TRBD2 (5 bases). Germline CDR1 reads SGHRS; CDR2 reads YFSETQ. V was shortened by 3 bases and J by 2 bases, with 17 bases between the two germline ends. This CDR3 is built from 16 residues.

The count of this clone is one. The chain links TRBV6-1 to TRBJ1-4; no definite D call. Germline assignment: CDR1 MNHNS and CDR2 SASEGT. The CDR3 runs to 15 residues. V lost 2 bases and J lost 8, with 15 bases in between. The CDR3 is CASSELWVKEEKLFF. In DNA form, the CDR3 reads TGTGCCAGCAGTGAATTGTGGGTAAAGGAGGAAAAACTGTTTTTT.